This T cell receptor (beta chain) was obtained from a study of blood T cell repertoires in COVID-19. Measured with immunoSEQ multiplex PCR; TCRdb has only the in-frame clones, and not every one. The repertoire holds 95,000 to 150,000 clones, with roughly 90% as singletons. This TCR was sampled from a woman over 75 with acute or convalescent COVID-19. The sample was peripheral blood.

The CDR3, as DNA: TGTGCCAGCAGGCAGGGGGCTGGCTATGGCTACACCTTC. This gives the protein CASRQGAGYGYTF. The gene calls are TRBV3-1 (or the pseudogene TRBV3-2) and TRBJ1-2; 8 positions agree with TRBD1. The junction had 4 bases not matched to a gene; V was cut back by 6 bases and J by 4 bases. Germline loops: CDR1 LGHDT, CDR2 YNNKEL (reference sequence). The CDR3 loop spans 13 amino acids.